The TCR beta chain under discussion was sequenced for a study of blood T cell repertoires in COVID-19. Only in-frame clones appear in the TCRdb table, and some are missing; sequencing was by immunoSEQ multiplex PCR. The sample lists tens of thousands of clones, about 87% occurring once. The CDR3 length is 14 residues. Germline V CDR1 and CDR2: SNHLY, FYNNEI. After removal of 10 bases from V and 5 bases from J, the junction contained 9 bases not matched to a gene. The source of this sequence is a human donor with acute or convalescent COVID-19. The donor label of this sample is uncertain. The specimen was peripheral blood. The gene calls are TRBV2 and TRBJ1-5; 9 positions agree with TRBD1. CDR3 in amino acids: CATRLGQGDQPQHF. The CDR3 nucleotides are TGTGCCACCCGACTGGGACAGGGCGATCAGCCCCAGCATTTT.